Sequencing of this TCR beta chain was carried out in a study of blood T cell repertoires in COVID-19. Background on the study: Spain, Italy and the United States supplied samples that represented acute and convalescent COVID-19. The analysed material was cDNA or gDNA that came from T cells, B-cell-depleted T cells, or PBMCs.

Per the original data handling: From reference gene primer amplification, estimates of nucleated cell counts were derived. The repertoire was sequenced with immunoSEQ multiplex PCR; TCRdb's copy has only in-frame clones and lacks some. V and J calls and clone size come straight from that table; D and trimming were deduced from the DNA. The sample yields approximately 210,000 clones, about nine tenths seen once. CDR1 is SQVTM and CDR2 is ANQGSEA in the germline V gene. The CDR3 runs to 15 residues. J was trimmed by 4 bases and V by 4 bases; bases with no gene match: 8. This TCR derives from a middle-aged man with acute or convalescent COVID-19. Sequencing was done on a sample of peripheral blood. The chain is built from TRBV29-1 and TRBJ2-2; 8 positions match TRBD2. DNA for the CDR3: TGCAGCGTTGCACAGGTCGGGGGGGCCACCGGGGAGCTGTTTTTT. It encodes CSVAQVGGATGELFF.